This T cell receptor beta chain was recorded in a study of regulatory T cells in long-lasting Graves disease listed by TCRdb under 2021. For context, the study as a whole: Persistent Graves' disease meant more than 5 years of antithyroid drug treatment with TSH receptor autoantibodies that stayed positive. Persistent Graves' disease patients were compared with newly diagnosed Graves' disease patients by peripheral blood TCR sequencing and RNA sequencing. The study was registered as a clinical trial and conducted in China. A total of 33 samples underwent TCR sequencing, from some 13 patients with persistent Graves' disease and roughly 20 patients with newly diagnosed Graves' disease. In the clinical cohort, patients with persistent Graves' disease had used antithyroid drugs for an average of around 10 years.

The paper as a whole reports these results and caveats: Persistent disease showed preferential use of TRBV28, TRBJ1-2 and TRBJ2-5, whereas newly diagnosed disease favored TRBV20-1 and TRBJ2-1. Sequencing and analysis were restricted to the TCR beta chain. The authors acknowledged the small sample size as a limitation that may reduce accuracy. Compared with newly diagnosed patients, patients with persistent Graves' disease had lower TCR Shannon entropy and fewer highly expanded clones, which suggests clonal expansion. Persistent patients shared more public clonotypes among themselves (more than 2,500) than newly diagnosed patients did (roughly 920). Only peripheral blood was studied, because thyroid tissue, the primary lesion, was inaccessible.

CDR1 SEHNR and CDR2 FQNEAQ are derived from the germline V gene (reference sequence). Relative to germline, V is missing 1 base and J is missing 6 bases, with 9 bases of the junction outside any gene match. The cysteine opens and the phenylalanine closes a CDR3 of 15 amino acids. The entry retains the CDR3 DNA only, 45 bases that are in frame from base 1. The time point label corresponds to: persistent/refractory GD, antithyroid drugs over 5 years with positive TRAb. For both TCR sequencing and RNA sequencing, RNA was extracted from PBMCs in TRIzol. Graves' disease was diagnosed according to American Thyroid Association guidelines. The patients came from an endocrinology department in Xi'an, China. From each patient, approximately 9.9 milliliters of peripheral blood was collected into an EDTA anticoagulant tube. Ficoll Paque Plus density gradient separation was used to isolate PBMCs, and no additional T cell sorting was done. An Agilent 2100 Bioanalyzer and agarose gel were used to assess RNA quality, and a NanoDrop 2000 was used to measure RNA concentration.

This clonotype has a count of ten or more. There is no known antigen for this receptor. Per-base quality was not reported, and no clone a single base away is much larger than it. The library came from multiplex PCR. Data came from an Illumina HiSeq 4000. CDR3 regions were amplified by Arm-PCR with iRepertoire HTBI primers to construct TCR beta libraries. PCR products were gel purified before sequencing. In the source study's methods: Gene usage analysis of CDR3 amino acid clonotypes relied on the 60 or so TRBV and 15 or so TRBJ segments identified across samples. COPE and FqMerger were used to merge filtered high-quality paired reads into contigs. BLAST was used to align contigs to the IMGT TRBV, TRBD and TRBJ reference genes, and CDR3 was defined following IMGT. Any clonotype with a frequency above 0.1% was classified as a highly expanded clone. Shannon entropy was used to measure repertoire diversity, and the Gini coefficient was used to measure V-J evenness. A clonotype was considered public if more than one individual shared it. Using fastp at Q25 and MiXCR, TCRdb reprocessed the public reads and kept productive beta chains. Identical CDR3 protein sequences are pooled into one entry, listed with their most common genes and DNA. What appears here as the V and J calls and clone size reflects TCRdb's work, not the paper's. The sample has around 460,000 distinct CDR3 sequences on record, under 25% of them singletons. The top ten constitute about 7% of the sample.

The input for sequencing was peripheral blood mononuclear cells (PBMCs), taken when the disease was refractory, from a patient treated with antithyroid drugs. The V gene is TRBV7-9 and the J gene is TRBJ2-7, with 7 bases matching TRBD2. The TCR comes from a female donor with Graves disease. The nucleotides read TGTGCCAGCAGCTTAGAGGTGGGAGGGCAGGGCGAGCAGTACTTC. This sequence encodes CASSLEVGGQGEQYF.